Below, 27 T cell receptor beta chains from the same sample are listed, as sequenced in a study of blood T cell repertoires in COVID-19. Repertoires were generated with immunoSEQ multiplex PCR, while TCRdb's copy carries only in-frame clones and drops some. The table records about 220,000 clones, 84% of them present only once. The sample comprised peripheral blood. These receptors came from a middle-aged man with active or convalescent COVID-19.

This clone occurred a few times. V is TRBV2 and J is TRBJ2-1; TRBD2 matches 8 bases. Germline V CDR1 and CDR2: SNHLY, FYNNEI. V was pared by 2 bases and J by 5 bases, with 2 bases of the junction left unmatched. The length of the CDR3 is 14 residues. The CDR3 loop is CASSEQGLDNEQFF. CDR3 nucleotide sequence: TGTGCCAGCAGTGAACAGGGACTAGACAATGAGCAGTTCTTC.

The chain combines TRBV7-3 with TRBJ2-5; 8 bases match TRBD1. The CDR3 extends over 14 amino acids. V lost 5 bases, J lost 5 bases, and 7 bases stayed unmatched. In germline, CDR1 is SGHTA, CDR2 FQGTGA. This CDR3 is CASSLSGGAETQYF. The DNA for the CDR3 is TGTGCCAGCAGCCTATCAGGGGGCGCGGAGACCCAGTACTTC.

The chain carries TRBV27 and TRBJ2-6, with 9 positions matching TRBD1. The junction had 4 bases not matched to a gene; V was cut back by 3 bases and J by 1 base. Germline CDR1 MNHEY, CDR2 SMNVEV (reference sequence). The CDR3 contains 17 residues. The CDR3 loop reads CASSFGTGRSGANVLTF. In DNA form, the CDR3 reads TGTGCCAGCAGTTTCGGGACAGGGCGGTCTGGGGCCAACGTCCTGACTTTC.

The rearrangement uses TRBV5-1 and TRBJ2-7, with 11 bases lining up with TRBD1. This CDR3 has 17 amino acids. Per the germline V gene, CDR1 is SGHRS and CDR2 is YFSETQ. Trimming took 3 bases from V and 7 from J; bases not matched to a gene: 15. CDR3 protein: CASSYTSDGQGAGEQYF. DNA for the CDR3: TGCGCCAGCAGCTACACATCTGACGGACAGGGGGCTGGGGAGCAGTACTTC.

The DNA for the CDR3 is TGTGCCAGCAGCCGGGGAGACAGGGGGACGATGAACACTGAAGCTTTCTTT. This sequence encodes CASSRGDRGTMNTEAFF. This chain uses TRBV7-9 with TRBJ1-1, with 9 bases aligning to TRBD1. Per the germline V gene, CDR1 is SEHNR and CDR2 is FQNEAQ (reference sequence). Trimming cost V 5 bases and J 0 bases; bases outside gene matches: 10. The CDR3 consists of 17 residues.

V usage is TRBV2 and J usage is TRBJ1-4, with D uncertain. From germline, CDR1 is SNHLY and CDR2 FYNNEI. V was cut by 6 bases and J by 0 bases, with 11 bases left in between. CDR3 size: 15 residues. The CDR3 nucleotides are TGTGCCAGCAGGCTCGGGGATGCAACTAATGAAAAACTGTTTTTT. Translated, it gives CASRLGDATNEKLFF.

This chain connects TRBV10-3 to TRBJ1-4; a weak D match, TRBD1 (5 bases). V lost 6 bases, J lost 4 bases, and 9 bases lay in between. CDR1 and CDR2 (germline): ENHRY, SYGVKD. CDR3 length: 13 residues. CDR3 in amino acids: CAIRQDDNEKLFF. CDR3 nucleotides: TGTGCCATCAGACAGGATGATAATGAAAAACTGTTTTTT.

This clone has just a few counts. Written as DNA, the CDR3 is TGTGCCGCCGGGGACAGGGACTATCAGCCCCAGCATTTT. Amino acids: CAAGDRDYQPQHF. This chain uses TRBV6-6 with TRBJ1-5; 9 positions agree with TRBD1. The CDR3 covers 13 residues. V dropped 11 bases and J dropped 5; count of bases not matched to a gene: 7. In germline, CDR1 is MNHNY, CDR2 SVGAGI (reference sequence).

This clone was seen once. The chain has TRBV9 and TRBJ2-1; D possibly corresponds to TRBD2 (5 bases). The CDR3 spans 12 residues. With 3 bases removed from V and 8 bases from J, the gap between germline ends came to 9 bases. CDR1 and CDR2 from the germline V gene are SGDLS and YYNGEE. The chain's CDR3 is CASSATSDEQFF. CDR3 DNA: TGTGCCAGCAGCGCCACTAGTGATGAGCAGTTCTTC.

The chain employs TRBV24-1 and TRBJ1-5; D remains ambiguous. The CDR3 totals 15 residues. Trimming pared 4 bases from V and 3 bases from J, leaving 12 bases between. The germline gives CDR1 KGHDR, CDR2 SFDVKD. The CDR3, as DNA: TGTGCCACCAGTGACTACCGACGGGACAATCAGCCCCAGCATTTT. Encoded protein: CATSDYRRDNQPQHF.

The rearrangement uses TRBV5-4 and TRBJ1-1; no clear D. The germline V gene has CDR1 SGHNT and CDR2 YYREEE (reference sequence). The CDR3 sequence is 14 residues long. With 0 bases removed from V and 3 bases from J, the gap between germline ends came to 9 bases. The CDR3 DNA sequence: TGTGCCAGCAGCTTGGCGACTACCGACACTGAAGCTTTCTTT. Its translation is CASSLATTDTEAFF. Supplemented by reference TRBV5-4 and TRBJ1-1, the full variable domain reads ETGVTQSPTHLIKTRGQQVTLRCSSQSGHNTVSWYQQALGQGPQFIFQYYREEENGRGNFPPRFSGLQFPNYSSELNVNALELDDSALYLCASSLATTDTEAFFGQGTRLTVV.

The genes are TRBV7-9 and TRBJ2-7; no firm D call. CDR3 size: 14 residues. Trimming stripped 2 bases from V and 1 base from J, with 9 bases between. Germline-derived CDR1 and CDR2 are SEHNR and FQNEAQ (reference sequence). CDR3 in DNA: TGTGCCAGCAGCTTAATTGCGGTTTCCTACGAGCAGTACTTC. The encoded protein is CASSLIAVSYEQYF.

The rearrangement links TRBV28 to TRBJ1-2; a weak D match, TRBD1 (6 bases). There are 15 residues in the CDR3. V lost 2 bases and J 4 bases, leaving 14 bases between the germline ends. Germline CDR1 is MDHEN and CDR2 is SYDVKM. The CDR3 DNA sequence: TGTGCCAGCAGTTTAACTGGGACATTGGGCTATGGCTACACCTTC. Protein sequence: CASSLTGTLGYGYTF.

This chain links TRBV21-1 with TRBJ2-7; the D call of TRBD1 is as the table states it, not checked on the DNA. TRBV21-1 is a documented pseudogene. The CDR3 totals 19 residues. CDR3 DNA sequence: TGTGCCAGCAGCAAATACCTCCTAGGGGGTAGGGACAGGGGCTACGAGCAGTACTTC. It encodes CASSKYLLGGRDRGYEQYF.

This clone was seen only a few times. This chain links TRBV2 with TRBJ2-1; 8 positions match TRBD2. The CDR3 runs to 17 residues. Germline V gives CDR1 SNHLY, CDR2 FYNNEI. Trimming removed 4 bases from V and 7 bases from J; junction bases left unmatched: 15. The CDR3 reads CASSVPPAGEGRNEQFF. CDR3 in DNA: TGTGCCAGCAGTGTGCCTCCAGCGGGAGAAGGGAGGAATGAGCAGTTCTTC.

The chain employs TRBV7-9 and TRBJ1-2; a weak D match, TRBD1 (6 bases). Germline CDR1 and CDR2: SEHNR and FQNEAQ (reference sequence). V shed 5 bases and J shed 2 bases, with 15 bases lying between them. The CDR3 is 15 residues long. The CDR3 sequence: CASSPRTAPNYGYTF. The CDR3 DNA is TGTGCCAGCAGCCCCCGGACAGCACCCAACTATGGCTACACCTTC.

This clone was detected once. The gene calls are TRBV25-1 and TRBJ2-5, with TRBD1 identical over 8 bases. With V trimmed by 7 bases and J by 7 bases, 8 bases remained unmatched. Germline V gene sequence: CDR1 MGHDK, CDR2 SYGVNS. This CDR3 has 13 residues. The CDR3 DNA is TGTGCCAGCACAGGACAGGGTTTTGCGACCCAGTACTTC. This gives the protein CASTGQGFATQYF.

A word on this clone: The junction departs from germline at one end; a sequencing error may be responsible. DNA of the CDR3: TGCGCCAGCAGCCAAGATTTAAAGGGGGCGAACACTGAAGCTTCCTTT. Amino acids: CASSQDLKGANTEASF. The chain carries TRBV4-1 and TRBJ1-1; TRBD1 matches at 7 bases. The CDR3 runs 16 residues. Germline CDR1 MGHRA, CDR2 YSYEKL.

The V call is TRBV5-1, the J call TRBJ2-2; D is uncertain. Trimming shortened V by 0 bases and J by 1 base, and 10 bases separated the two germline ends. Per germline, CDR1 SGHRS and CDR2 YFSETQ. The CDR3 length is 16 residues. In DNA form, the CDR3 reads TGCGCCAGCAGCTTGGGGCAGATCCTGAACACCGGGGAGCTGTTTTTT. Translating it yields CASSLGQILNTGELFF. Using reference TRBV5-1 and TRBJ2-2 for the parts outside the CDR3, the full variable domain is KAGVTQTPRYLIKTRGQQVTLSCSPISGHRSVSWYQQTPGQGLQFLFEYFSETQRNKGNFPGRFSGRQFSNSRSEMNVSTLELGDSALYLCASSLGQILNTGELFFGEGSRLTVL.

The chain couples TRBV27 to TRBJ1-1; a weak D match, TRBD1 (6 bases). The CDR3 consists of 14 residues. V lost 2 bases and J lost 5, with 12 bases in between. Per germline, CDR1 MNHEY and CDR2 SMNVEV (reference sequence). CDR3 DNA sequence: TGTGCCAGCAGTTTACAGGGGCGGGAGACTGAAGCTTTCTTT. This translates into CASSLQGRETEAFF.

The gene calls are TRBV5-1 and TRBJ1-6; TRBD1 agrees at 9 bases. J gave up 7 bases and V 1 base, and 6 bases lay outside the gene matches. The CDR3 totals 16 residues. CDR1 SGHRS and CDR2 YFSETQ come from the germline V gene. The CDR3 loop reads CASSLNPGQGNSPLHF. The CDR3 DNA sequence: TGCGCCAGCAGCTTGAACCCGGGACAGGGAAATTCACCCCTCCACTTT.

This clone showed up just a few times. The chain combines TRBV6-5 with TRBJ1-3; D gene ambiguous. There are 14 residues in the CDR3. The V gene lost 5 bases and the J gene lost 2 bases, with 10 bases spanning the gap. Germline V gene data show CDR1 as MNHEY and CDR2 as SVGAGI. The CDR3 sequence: CASSRNLPGNTIYF. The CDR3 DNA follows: TGTGCCAGCAGTCGAAACCTACCTGGAAACACCATATATTTT.

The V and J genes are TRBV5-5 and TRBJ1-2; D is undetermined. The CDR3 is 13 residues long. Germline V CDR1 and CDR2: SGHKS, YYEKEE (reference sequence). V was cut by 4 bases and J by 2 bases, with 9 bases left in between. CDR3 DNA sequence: TGTGCCAGCAGCCCAGGTTCAAACTATGGCTACACCTTC. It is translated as CASSPGSNYGYTF.

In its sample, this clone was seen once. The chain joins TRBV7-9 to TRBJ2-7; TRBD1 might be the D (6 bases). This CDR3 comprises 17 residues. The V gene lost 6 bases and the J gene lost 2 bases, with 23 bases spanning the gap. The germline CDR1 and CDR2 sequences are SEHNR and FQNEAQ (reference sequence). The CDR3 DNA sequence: TGTGCCAGCAGGCTAGGGGGTACCGTGGGTCCGACCTACGAGCAGTACTTC. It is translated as CASRLGGTVGPTYEQYF. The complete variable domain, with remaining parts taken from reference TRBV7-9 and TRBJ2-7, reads DTGVSQNPRHKITKRGQNVTFRCDPISEHNRLYWYRQTLGQGPEFLTYFQNEAQLEKSRLLSDRFSAERPKGSFSTLEIQRTEQGDSAMYLCASRLGGTVGPTYEQYFGPGTRLTVT.

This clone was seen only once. CDR3 bases: TGTGCCAGCAGACCTGACAGCTCTGGAAACACCATATATTTT. This encodes CASRPDSSGNTIYF. The chain carries TRBV3-1 (or the pseudogene TRBV3-2) and TRBJ1-3; D might be TRBD1 (5 bases). V gave up 6 bases and J gave up 0 bases, with 9 bases separating them. CDR3 length equals 14 residues. Germline assignment: CDR1 LGHDT and CDR2 YNNKEL (reference sequence).

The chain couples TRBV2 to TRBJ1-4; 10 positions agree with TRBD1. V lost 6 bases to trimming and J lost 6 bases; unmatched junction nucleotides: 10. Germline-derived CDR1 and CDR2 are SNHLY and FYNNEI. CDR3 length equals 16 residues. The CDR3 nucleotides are TGTGCCAGCAGCCTAGGGGACAGGGGATGGGATGAAAAACTGTTTTTT. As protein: CASSLGDRGWDEKLFF.

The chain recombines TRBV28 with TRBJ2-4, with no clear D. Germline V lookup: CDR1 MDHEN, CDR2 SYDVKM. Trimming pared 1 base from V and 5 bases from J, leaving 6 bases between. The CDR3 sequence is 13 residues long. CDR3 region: CASSLSTENIQYF. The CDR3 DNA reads TGTGCCAGCAGTTTATCCACAGAAAACATTCAGTACTTC. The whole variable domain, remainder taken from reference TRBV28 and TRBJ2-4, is DVKVTQSSRYLVKRTGEKVFLECVQDMDHENMFWYRQDPGLGLRLIYFSYDVKMKEKGDIPEGYSVSREKKERFSLILESASTNQTSMYLCASSLSTENIQYFGAGTRLSVL.